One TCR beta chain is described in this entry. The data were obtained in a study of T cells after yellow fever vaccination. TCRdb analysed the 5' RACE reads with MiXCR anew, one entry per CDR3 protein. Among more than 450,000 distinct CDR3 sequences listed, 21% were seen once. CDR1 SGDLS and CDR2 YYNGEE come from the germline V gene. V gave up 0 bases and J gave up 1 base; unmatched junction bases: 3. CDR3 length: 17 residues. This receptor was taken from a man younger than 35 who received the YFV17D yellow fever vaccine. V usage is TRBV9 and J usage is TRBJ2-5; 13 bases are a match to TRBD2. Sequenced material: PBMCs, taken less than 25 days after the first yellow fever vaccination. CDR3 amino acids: CASSVATSGGVQETQYF. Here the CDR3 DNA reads TGTGCCAGCAGCGTAGCTACTAGCGGGGGGGTCCAAGAGACCCAGTACTTC.